What follows are 13 T cell receptor beta chains derived from one specimen sequenced in a study of response to subunit inactivated influenza vaccine. TCRdb used MiXCR to reprocess the RT-PCR reads, holding one entry per CDR3 protein. This sample has hundreds of thousands of distinct CDR3 sequences; roughly 22% occur once, and the top ten carry about a tenth. Specimen: PBMCs from blood, collected less than 22 months after vaccination. The source of these receptors is a man between 50 and 75 years old who received an inactivated influenza vaccine.

This chain joins TRBV19 and TRBJ1-1; D uncertain. CDR1 is LNHDA and CDR2 is SQIVND in the germline V gene (reference sequence). V was shortened by 9 bases and J by 6 bases, with 26 bases between the two germline ends. This CDR3 is built from 16 residues. The CDR3 is CARTYHTGRWCAEAFF. Written as DNA, the CDR3 is TGTGCCAGAACATATCATACCGGCAGGTGGTGCGCTGAAGCTTTCTTT.

To note about this clonotype: Possible read error: a much larger clone is one base away. V is TRBV28 and J is TRBJ1-2; D ambiguous. This CDR3 is built from 12 residues. Trimming shortened V by 11 bases and J by 6 bases, and 16 bases separated the two germline ends. CDR1 is MDHEN, CDR2 SYDVKM, per germline. In DNA form, the CDR3 reads TGTGCCGGCACCAACCTCCGGAATGGCTACACCTTC. This gives the protein CAGTNLRNGYTF.

In its sample, this clonotype was seen a few times. This chain uses TRBV27 with TRBJ1-2; D unresolved. The CDR3 is 14 amino acids. Germline assignment: CDR1 MNHEY and CDR2 SMNVEV (reference sequence). Trimming stripped 0 bases from V and 2 bases from J, with 7 bases between. As DNA, the CDR3 is TGTGCCAGCAGTTTATCGTCAGAAAACTATGGCTACACCTTC. Protein: CASSLSSENYGYTF.

J is TRBJ2-5 and V is TRBV20-1, with D hard to call. The CDR3 loop spans 14 amino acids. The V end lost 3 bases, the J end lost 3 bases, and 14 bases lay between the germline ends. CDR1 is DFQATT and CDR2 is SNEGSKA in the germline V gene (reference sequence). The chain's CDR3 is CSASAGGIKETQYF. The DNA of the CDR3 is TGCAGTGCTAGCGCCGGCGGAATAAAAGAGACCCAGTACTTC.

V is TRBV7-3 and J is TRBJ2-1; 7 nucleotides line up with TRBD1. J gave up 5 bases and V 5 bases, and 9 bases lay outside the gene matches. The V gene's germline CDR1 is SGHTA and CDR2 FQGTGA. This CDR3 contains 15 residues. The CDR3 is CASSKPGQFNNEQFF. The CDR3 coding sequence is TGTGCCAGCAGCAAACCGGGACAGTTTAACAATGAGCAGTTCTTC.

This clonotype was observed a few times. The chain is built from TRBV28 and TRBJ1-5, with a weak D call TRBD1 (5 bases). The V end was cut by 6 bases, the J end by 4 bases, with 19 bases between. Germline V gene data show CDR1 as MDHEN and CDR2 as SYDVKM. This CDR3 region has 16 residues. The CDR3 DNA reads as TGTGCCAGCAGCCTACTGGGGCAGGGCACTAATCAGCCCCAGCATTTT. Amino acid sequence: CASSLLGQGTNQPQHF.

The chain employs TRBV4-2 and TRBJ1-5, with 9 bases identical to TRBD1. With 3 bases clipped from V and 7 bases from J, the junction kept 7 bases outside the gene matches. The germline V gene encodes CDR1 LGHNA and CDR2 YNFKEQ. The CDR3 spans 15 residues. Here the CDR3 DNA reads TGTGCCAGCAGCCAGGAACGACAGGGGGACCAGCCCCAGCATTTT. As protein: CASSQERQGDQPQHF.

This clonotype was seen only once. V usage is TRBV5-1 and J usage is TRBJ2-3; TRBD1 matches at 9 bases. Germline values: CDR1 SGHRS, CDR2 YFSETQ. Trimming took 4 bases from V and 1 from J; bases not matched to a gene: 13. The CDR3 spans 18 residues. The CDR3 here is CASSEGQGRIRGTDTQYF. DNA for the CDR3: TGCGCCAGCAGCGAAGGACAGGGGCGAATCAGGGGCACAGATACGCAGTATTTT.

The chain combines TRBV10-3 with TRBJ2-5; TRBD1 agrees at 8 bases. V lost 0 bases and J lost 5; bases outside the gene matches: 5. Germline lookup yields CDR1 ENHRY and CDR2 SYGVKD. This CDR3 region has 15 residues. This CDR3 reads CAISESAGGSETQYF. The CDR3 DNA follows: TGTGCCATCAGTGAGTCGGCAGGGGGCTCGGAGACCCAGTACTTC.

This clonotype was observed many times. This chain joins TRBV5-5 and TRBJ1-1; D is unclear. Trimming took 1 base from V and 1 from J, leaving 5 bases between them. The germline CDR1 and CDR2 sequences are SGHKS and YYEKEE (reference sequence). CDR3 length equals 13 residues. Here the CDR3 DNA reads TGTGCCAGCAGCTTGATGGGGAACACTGAAGCTTTCTTT. Its protein product is CASSLMGNTEAFF.

This chain joins TRBV4-1 and TRBJ1-4; tentative D call: TRBD1 (5 bases). With 4 bases removed from V and 1 base from J, the gap between germline ends came to 13 bases. Germline CDR1 reads MGHRA; CDR2 reads YSYEKL. The CDR3 extends over 16 amino acids. The CDR3 DNA sequence: TGCGCCAGCAGCCGGTCTCCGGGGGAAACTAATGAAAAACTGTTTTTT. This codes for CASSRSPGETNEKLFF.

This clonotype was found a few times. V is TRBV27 and J is TRBJ1-5; 8 bases are a match to TRBD1. The CDR3 sequence is 15 residues long. V shed 6 bases, J shed 2 bases, and the junction held 6 bases outside the gene matches. Germline lookup yields CDR1 MNHEY and CDR2 SMNVEV (reference sequence). The CDR3 coding sequence is TGTGCCAGCAGGGCAGGGGGCATCGGCAATCAGCCCCAGCATTTT. Amino acid sequence: CASRAGGIGNQPQHF.

This clonotype was detected ten times or more. V is TRBV6-1 and J is TRBJ1-6; D is possibly TRBD1 (5 bases). The CDR3 runs 16 residues. Germline V lookup: CDR1 MNHNS, CDR2 SASEGT. V dropped 6 bases and J dropped 9 bases, with 21 bases sitting between them. For the CDR3, the DNA is TGTGCCAGCAGCGACGCCCGGACATCCCTAGGTTCACCCCTCCACTTT. It yields the protein CASSDARTSLGSPLHF.